In this sample, the clone carrying this T cell receptor delta chain is medium-sized. The record originates from a study of gamma-delta chains in newborns, infants, children. TCRdb reprocessed the reads through CATT. The data contain 7,200 or so delta-chain clones, less than 2.5% of them singletons. V lost 4 bases and J 0 bases, leaving 18 bases between the germline ends. CDR3 length equals 19 residues. Per germline, CDR1 GEAIGNYY and CDR2 EKD. The TCR comes from a child who was a newborn, infant or young child, either healthy, febrile or measles-vaccinated (not recorded which). Source material: blood. V usage is TRDV2 and J usage is TRDJ3; D unclear. CDR3 nucleotide sequence: TGTGCCTGTGATCTGCTGGAGGGGCTCCTCTCCTGGGACACCCGACAGATGTTTTTC. The encoded protein is CACDLLEGLLSWDTRQMFF.